This T cell receptor beta chain originates from a study of T cell responses to AZD1222 COVID-19 vaccine. Study conclusions and caveats: Most donors were white British, females outnumbered males, and clonal diversity was possibly underestimated. Increased Spike-specific TCR breadth and depth were observed after two AZD1222 doses.

The protocol was immunoSEQ multiplex PCR, while the TCRdb copy is restricted to in-frame clones and leaves out a portion. The sample contains 120,000 to 150,000 clones, over 75% of which appear only once. The germline gives CDR1 MDHEN, CDR2 SYDVKM. The CDR3 runs to 15 residues. The V segment lost 6 bases and the J segment 4 bases; nucleotides outside the gene matches: 7. This clone appeared once. Its specificity is not known. This clonotype originated in an adult in good health. Source: peripheral blood, taken on day 0 of AZD1222 vaccination. The chain couples TRBV28 to TRBJ2-2; 8 bases agree with TRBD1. CDR3 residues: CASRPVQGATGELFF. The CDR3 DNA is TGTGCCAGCAGACCGGTGCAGGGGGCCACCGGGGAGCTGTTTTTT.